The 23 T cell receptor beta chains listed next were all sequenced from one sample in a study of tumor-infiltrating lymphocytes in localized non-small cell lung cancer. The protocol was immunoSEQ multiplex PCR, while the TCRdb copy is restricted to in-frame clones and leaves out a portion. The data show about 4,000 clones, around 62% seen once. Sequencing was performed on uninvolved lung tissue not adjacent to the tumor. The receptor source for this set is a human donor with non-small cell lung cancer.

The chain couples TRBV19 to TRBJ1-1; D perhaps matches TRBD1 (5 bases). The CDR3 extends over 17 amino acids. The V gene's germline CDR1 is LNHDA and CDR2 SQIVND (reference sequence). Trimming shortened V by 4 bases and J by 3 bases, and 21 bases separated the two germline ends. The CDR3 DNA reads TGTGCCAGTAGTACCGACGATAGGGGCTTGGGGGACACTGAAGCTTTCTTT. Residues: CASSTDDRGLGDTEAFF. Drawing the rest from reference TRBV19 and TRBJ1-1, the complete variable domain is DGGITQSPKYLFRKEGQNVTLSCEQNLNHDAMYWYRQDPGQGLRLIYYSQIVNDFQKGDIAEGYSVSREKKESFPLTVTSAQKNPTAFYLCASSTDDRGLGDTEAFFGQGTRLTVV.

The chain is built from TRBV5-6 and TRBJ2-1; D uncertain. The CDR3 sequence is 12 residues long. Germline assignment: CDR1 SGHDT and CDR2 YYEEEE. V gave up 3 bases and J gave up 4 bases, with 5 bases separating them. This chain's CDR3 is CASSSRYNEQFF. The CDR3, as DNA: TGTGCCAGCAGCTCCCGTTACAATGAGCAGTTCTTC.

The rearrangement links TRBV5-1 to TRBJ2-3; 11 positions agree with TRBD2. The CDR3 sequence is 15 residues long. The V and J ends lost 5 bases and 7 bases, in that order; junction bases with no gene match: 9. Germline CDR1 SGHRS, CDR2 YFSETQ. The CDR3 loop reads CASREGSGGANTQYF. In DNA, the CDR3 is TGCGCCAGCAGAGAGGGTAGCGGGGGGGCAAATACGCAGTATTTT. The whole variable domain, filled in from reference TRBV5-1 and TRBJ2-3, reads KAGVTQTPRYLIKTRGQQVTLSCSPISGHRSVSWYQQTPGQGLQFLFEYFSETQRNKGNFPGRFSGRQFSNSRSEMNVSTLELGDSALYLCASREGSGGANTQYFGPGTRLTVL.

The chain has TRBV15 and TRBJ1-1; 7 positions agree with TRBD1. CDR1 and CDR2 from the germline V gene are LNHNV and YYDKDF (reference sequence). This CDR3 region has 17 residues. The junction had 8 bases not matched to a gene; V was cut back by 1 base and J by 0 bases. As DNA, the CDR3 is TGTGCCACCAGCAGAGGCAGGGGGAGACCCATGAACACTGAAGCTTTCTTT. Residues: CATSRGRGRPMNTEAFF.

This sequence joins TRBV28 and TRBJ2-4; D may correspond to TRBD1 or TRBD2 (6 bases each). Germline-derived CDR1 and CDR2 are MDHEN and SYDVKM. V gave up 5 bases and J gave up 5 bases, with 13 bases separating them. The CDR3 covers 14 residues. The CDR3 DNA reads TGTGCCAGCAGTGGAGGGGGTGCCCAAAACATTCAGTACTTC. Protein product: CASSGGGAQNIQYF.

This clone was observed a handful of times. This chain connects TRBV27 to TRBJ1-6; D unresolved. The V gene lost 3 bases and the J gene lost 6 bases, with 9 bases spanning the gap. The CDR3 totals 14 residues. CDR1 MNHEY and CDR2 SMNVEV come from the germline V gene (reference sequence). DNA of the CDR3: TGTGCCAGCAGTTTTGGGCAGGCTAATTCACCCCTCCACTTT. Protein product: CASSFGQANSPLHF.

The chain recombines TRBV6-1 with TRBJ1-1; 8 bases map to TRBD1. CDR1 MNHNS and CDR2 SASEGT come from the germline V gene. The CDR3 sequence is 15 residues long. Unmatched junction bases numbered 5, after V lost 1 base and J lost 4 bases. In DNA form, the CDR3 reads TGTGCCAGCAGTGAAGGGACAGGGTTTATCACTGAAGCTTTCTTT. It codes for CASSEGTGFITEAFF.

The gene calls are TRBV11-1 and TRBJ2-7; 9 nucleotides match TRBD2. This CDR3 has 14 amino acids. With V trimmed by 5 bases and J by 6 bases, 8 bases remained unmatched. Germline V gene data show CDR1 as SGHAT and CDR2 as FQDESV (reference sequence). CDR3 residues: CASSAGLASVEQYF. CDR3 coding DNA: TGTGCCAGCAGCGCGGGACTAGCATCGGTCGAGCAGTACTTC.

The CDR3 sequence: CASSKGGIPGQVNTGELFF. The CDR3 DNA reads as TGTGCCAGCAGCAAAGGAGGAATACCGGGACAGGTGAACACCGGGGAGCTGTTTTTT. The chain employs TRBV21-1 and TRBJ2-2; the D call TRBD1 from the table was never checked on the DNA. TRBV21-1 is tagged as a pseudogene. CDR3 size: 19 residues.

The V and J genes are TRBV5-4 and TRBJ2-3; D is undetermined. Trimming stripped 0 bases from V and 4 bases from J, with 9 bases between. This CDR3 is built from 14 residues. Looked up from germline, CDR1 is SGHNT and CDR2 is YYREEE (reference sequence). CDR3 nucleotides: TGTGCCAGCAGCTTGGTTTCGGGCGCAGATACGCAGTATTTT. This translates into CASSLVSGADTQYF.

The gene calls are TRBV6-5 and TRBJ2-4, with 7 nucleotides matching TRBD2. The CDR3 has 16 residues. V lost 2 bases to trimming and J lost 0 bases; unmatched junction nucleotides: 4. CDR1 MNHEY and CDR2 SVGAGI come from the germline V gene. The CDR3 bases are TGTGCCAGCAGTTACGGGGGGGTAGGAGCCAAAAACATTCAGTACTTC. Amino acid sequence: CASSYGGVGAKNIQYF.

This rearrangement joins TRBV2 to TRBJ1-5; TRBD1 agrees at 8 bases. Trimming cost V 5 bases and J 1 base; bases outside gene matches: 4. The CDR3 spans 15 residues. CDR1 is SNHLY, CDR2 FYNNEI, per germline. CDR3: CASSLQGGSNQPQHF. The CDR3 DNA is TGTGCCAGCAGTCTACAGGGGGGGAGCAATCAGCCCCAGCATTTT.

This CDR3 reads CASSLDRGLNEQYF. DNA for the CDR3: TGTGCCAGCAGCCTCGACAGGGGTCTCAACGAGCAGTACTTC. The V call is TRBV7-2, the J call TRBJ2-5, with TRBD1 matching over 8 bases. The J call is doubtful: the DNA matches TRBJ2-7 better. Germline CDR1 SGHTA, CDR2 FQGNSA. The CDR3 length is 14 residues.

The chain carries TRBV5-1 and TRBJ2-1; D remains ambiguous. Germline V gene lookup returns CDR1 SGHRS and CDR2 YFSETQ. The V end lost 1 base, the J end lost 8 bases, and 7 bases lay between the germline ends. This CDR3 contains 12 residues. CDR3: CASSLLTDEQFF. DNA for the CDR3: TGCGCCAGCAGCTTGTTAACCGATGAGCAGTTCTTC.

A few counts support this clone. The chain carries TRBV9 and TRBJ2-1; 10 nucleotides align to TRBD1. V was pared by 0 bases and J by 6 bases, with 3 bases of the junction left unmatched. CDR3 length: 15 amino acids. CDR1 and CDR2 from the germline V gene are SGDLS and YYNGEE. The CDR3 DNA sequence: TGTGCCAGCAGCGTAGTGGGGGACAGGGGCAATGAGCAGTTCTTC. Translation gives CASSVVGDRGNEQFF.

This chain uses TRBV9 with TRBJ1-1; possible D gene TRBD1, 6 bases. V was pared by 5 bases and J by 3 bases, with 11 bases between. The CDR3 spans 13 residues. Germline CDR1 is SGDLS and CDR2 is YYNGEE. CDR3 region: CASSAGGHTEAFF. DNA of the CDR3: TGTGCCAGCAGTGCCGGGGGGCACACTGAAGCTTTCTTT.

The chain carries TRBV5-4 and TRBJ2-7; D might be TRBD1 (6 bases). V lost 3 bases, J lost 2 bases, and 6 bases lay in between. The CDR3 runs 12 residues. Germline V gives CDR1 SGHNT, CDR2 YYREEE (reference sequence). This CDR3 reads CASSWDTYEQYF. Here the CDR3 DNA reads TGTGCCAGCAGCTGGGACACCTACGAGCAGTACTTC.

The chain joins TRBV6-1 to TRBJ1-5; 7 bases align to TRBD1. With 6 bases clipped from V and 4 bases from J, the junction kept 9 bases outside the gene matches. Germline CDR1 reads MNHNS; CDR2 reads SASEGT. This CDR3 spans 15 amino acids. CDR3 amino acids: CASSADDRANQPQHF. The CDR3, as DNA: TGTGCCAGCAGCGCCGACGACAGGGCGAATCAGCCCCAGCATTTT.

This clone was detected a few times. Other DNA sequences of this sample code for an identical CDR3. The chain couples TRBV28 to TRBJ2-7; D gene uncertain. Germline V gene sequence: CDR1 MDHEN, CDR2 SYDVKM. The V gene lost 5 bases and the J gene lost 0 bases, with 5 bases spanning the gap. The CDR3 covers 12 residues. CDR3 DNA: TGTGCCAGCAGTCCCAGCTCCTACGAGCAGTACTTC. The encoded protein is CASSPSSYEQYF. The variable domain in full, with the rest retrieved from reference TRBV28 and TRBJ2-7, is DVKVTQSSRYLVKRTGEKVFLECVQDMDHENMFWYRQDPGLGLRLIYFSYDVKMKEKGDIPEGYSVSREKKERFSLILESASTNQTSMYLCASSPSSYEQYFGPGTRLTVT.

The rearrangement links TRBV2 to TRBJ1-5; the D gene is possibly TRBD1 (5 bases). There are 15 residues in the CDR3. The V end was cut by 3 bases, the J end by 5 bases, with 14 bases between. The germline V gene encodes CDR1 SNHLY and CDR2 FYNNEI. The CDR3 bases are TGTGCCAGCAGTGACGCCGACAGACGAGATCAGCCCCAGCATTTT. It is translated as CASSDADRRDQPQHF.

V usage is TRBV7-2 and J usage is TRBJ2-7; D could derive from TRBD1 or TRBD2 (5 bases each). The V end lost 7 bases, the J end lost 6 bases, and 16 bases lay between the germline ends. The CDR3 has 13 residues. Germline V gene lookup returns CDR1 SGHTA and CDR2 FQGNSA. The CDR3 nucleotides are TGTGCCAGCACACCGGGACGCGGCCTCGAGCAGTACTTC. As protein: CASTPGRGLEQYF.

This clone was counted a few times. The CDR3 reads CAIQGGGVNTEAFF. DNA for the CDR3: TGTGCCATCCAGGGCGGAGGCGTGAACACTGAAGCTTTCTTT. The chain combines TRBV6-6 with TRBJ1-1; TRBD1 is a possible D gene (5 bases). From germline, CDR1 is MNHNY and CDR2 SVGAGI (reference sequence). The CDR3 totals 14 residues. The germline V and J ends were trimmed by 10 bases and 0 bases, with 15 bases remaining between them.

The CDR3 region has the DNA TGTGCCAGCAGCCTGGATGGCTATGGCTACACCTTC. This encodes CASSLDGYGYTF. This chain connects TRBV4-2 to TRBJ1-2; D unclear. V dropped 4 bases and J dropped 4 bases, with 7 bases sitting between them. Germline V gives CDR1 LGHNA, CDR2 YNFKEQ. The CDR3 runs 12 residues.